This entry lists 6 T cell receptor beta chains sequenced from one sample in a study of blood T cell repertoires in COVID-19. TCRdb's copy holds only in-frame clones and misses some; the assay was immunoSEQ multiplex PCR. The profile shows approximately 400,000 clones, 80% to 90% of them singletons. The sample was peripheral blood. Receptors were obtained from a man aged 35-49 years with acute or convalescent COVID-19.

The V and J genes are TRBV7-2 and TRBJ1-2; D not certain. V was clipped by 1 base and J by 0 bases, with 6 bases between them. The germline V gene has CDR1 SGHTA and CDR2 FQGNSA. The CDR3 has 14 amino acids. The CDR3 DNA is TGTGCCAGCAGCTTAGATCCTACTAACTATGGCTACACCTTC. Protein sequence: CASSLDPTNYGYTF.

This clone showed up just once. This sequence joins TRBV7-9 and TRBJ2-5; TRBD2 aligns across 7 bases. V was clipped by 4 bases and J by 2 bases; unmatched bases: 10. Germline V CDR1 and CDR2: SEHNR, FQNEAQ (reference sequence). The CDR3 spans 16 residues. The CDR3 spells CASSSGNGGYQETQYF. The DNA of the CDR3 is TGTGCCAGCAGCTCCGGTAACGGGGGGTATCAAGAGACCCAGTACTTC.

Concerning this clone itself: Its ends do not fully match the called genes, so a read error is possible. This sequence joins TRBV7-7 and TRBJ2-3; tentatively, D is TRBD2 (6 bases). The CDR3 spans 19 residues. Germline-derived CDR1 and CDR2 are SSHAT and FNYEAQ (reference sequence). Here the CDR3 DNA reads TGTGCTAGCAGCCTTCCAGGCGGGGACCTCCACAAGAGCACAGATACGCAGTATTTT. It is translated as CASSLPGGDLHKSTDTQYF.

As regards this clone: One end of the junction does not line up with germline, which may come from a read error. This chain links TRBV6-5 with TRBJ1-1; 9 nucleotides match TRBD1. The CDR3 totals 13 residues. Germline CDR1 and CDR2: MNHEY and SVGAGI. The CDR3 DNA is TGTGCCAGCCGCGGACAGGGGAACGCTGAAGCTTTCTTT. Residues: CASRGQGNAEAFF.

The rearrangement uses TRBV28 and TRBJ1-2, with 8 bases matching TRBD1. CDR1 and CDR2 from the germline V gene are MDHEN and SYDVKM. The CDR3 totals 17 residues. Losses at the gene ends were 5 bases for V and 1 base for J; bases not matched to a gene: 12. The DNA for the CDR3 is TGTGCCAGCAGTAGCTCGGGGCAGGGGGCGCTTAACTATGGCTACACCTTC. Translation: CASSSSGQGALNYGYTF.

The rearrangement joins TRBV24-1 to TRBJ2-1; TRBD2 agrees at 16 bases. V lost 5 bases, J lost 0 bases, and 12 bases stayed unmatched. The CDR3 extends over 21 amino acids. The V gene's germline CDR1 is KGHDR and CDR2 SFDVKD. The CDR3 is CATSGSGLAGGPISSYNEQFF. The CDR3 region has the DNA TGTGCCACCAGTGGTTCGGGACTAGCGGGAGGGCCCATTAGCTCCTACAATGAGCAGTTCTTC.